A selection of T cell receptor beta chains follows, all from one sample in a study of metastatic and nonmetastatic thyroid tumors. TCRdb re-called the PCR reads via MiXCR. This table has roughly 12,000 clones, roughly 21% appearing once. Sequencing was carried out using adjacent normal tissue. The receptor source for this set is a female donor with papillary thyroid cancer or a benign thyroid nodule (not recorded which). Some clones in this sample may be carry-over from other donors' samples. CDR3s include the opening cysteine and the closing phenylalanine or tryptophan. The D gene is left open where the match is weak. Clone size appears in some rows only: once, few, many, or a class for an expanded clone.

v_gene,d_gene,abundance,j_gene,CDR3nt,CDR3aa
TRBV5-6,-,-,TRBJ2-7,TGTGCCAGCCCCCTAAGAGGGGGTTCCTACGAGCAGTACTTT,CASPLRGGSYEQYF
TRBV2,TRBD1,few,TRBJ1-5,TGTGCCTGCAGCGGACAGGGGCTCGTGAGCAATCAGCCCCAGCATTTT,CACSGQGLVSNQPQHF
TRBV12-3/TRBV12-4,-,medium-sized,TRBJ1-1,TGTGCCAGCAGGCCTCAGGGGCGGGACACTGAAGCTTTCTTT,CASRPQGRDTEAFF
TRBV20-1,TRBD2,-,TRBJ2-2,TGCAGTGCTAGACCCGTAGCGGGGGGCCTCACCGGGGAGCTGTTTTTT,CSARPVAGGLTGELFF
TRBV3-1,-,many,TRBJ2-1,TGTGCCAGCAGCCGGGGGTGGAGCTCCTACAATGAGCAGTTCTTC,CASSRGWSSYNEQFF
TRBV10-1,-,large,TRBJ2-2,TGCGCCAGCAGTGAGAGTCTGGGGGTAGCGAACACCGGGGAGCTGTTTTTT,CASSESLGVANTGELFF
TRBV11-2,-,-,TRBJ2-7,TGTGCCAGCAGCGCAACTATCGGGACGATCTCCTACGAGCAGTACTTC,CASSATIGTISYEQYF
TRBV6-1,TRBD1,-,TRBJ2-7,TGTGCCAGCAGTGAACTGGGGACAGGGGCCTACGAGCAGTACTTC,CASSELGTGAYEQYF
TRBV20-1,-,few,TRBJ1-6,TGCAGTGCTAGGGGAACAGGGTGGGGATCACCCCTCCACTTT,CSARGTGWGSPLHF
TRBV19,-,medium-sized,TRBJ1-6,TGTGCCAGTAGTATCCCCCTTGGGAATTCACCCCTCCACTTT,CASSIPLGNSPLHF
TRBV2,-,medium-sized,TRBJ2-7,TGTGCCAGCAGTGAAGCGCAAAGGGTGGTCTACGAGCAGTACTTC,CASSEAQRVVYEQYF
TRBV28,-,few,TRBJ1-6,TGTGCCAGCAGTTTGGGCAGGGCCCATTCACCCCTCCACTTT,CASSLGRAHSPLHF
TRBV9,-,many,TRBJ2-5,TGTGCCAGCAGCGTAGGGGAGTCGTTTCTGGAGACCCAGTACTTC,CASSVGESFLETQYF
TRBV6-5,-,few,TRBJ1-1,TGTGCCAGCAGTTACTTAGGGAACACTGAAGCTTTCTTT,CASSYLGNTEAFF
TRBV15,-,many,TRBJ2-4,TGTGCCACCAGCAGAGATCTCGAAAACATTCAGTACTTC,CATSRDLENIQYF
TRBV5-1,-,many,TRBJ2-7,TGCGCCAGCAGCCCTGCGGGACACAACTCCTACGAGCAGTACTTC,CASSPAGHNSYEQYF
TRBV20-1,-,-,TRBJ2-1,TGCAGTGCTAATCCGGGTCGCTCAAATGAGCAGTTCTTC,CSANPGRSNEQFF
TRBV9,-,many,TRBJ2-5,TGTGCCAGCAGCGTCGGGTCGCCCGGAGGGGAGACCCAGTACTTC,CASSVGSPGGETQYF
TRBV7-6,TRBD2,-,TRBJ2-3,TGTGCCAGCAGTTGGACTAGCGGGGGGGCTTGCCTTAGGACAGATACGCAGTATTTT,CASSWTSGGACLRTDTQYF
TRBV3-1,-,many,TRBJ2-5,TGTGCCAGCAGCCAAGAGACCCAGTACTTC,CASSQETQYF
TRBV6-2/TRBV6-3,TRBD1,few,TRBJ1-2,TGTGCCAGTAACCGATCCCCCGGGACAGGGCGTGGCTACACCTTC,CASNRSPGTGRGYTF
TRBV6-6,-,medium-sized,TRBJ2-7,TGTGCCAGCAGTTACGGGCAGGGAGTCCGCGAGCAGTACTTC,CASSYGQGVREQYF
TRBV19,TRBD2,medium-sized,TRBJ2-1,TGTGCCAGTAGTACTATAGCGGGGGGGCTTGGGTACAATGAGCAGTTCTTC,CASSTIAGGLGYNEQFF
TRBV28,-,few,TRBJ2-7,TGTGCCAGCAGTTTCCATAACCCAGCCACCTACGAGCAGTACTTC,CASSFHNPATYEQYF
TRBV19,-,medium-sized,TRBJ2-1,TGTGCCAGTAGTATTCCCTCCTACAATGAGCAGTTCTTC,CASSIPSYNEQFF